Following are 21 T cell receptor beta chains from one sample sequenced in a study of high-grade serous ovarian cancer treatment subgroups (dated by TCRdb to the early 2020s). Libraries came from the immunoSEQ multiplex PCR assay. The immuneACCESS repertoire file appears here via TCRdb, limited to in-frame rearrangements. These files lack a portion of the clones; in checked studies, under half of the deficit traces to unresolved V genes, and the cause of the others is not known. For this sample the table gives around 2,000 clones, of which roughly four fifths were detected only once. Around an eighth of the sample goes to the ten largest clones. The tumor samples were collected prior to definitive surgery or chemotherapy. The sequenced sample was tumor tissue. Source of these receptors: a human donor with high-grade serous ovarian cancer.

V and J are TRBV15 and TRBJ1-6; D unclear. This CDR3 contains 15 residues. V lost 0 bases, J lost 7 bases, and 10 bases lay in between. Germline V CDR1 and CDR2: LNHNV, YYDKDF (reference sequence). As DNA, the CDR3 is TGTGCCACCAGCAGAGACGACACACGGAATTCACCCCTCCACTTT. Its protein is CATSRDDTRNSPLHF.

In nucleotides, the CDR3 is TGTGCCAGCAGCTCGAGGGGGCGAACCTCCTACGAGCAGTACTTC. This translates into CASSSRGRTSYEQYF. V is TRBV7-6 and J is TRBJ2-7; 7 nucleotides agree with TRBD1. The CDR3 extends over 15 amino acids. V was pared by 4 bases and J by 0 bases, with 6 bases of the junction left unmatched. CDR1 SGHVS and CDR2 FNYEAQ come from the germline V gene. Looking up the rest from reference TRBV7-6 and TRBJ2-7 gives the full variable domain: GAGVSQSPRYKVTKRGQDVALRCDPISGHVSLYWYRQALGQGPEFLTYFNYEAQQDKSGLPNDRFSAERPEGSISTLTIQRTEQRDSAMYRCASSSRGRTSYEQYFGPGTRLTVT.

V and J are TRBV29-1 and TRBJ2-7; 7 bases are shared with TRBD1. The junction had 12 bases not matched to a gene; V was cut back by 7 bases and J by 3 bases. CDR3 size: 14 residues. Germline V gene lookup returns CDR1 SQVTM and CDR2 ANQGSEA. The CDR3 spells CSAGDYQGVYEQYF. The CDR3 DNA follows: TGCAGCGCCGGAGACTATCAGGGGGTCTACGAGCAGTACTTC.

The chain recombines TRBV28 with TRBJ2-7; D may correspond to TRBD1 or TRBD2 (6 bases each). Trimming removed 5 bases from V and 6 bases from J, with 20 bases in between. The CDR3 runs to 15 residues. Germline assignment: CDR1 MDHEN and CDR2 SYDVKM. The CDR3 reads CASSQILGGLGEQYF. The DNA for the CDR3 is TGTGCCAGCAGTCAAATTCTGGGGGGCTTGGGCGAGCAGTACTTC.

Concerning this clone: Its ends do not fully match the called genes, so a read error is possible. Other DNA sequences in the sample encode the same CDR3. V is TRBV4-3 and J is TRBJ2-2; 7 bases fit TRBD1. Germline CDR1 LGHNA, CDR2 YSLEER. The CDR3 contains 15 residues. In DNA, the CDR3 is TGCGCTAGCAGCCAATTAGACAGGGACACCGGGGAGCTGTTTTTT. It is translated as CASSQLDRDTGELFF.

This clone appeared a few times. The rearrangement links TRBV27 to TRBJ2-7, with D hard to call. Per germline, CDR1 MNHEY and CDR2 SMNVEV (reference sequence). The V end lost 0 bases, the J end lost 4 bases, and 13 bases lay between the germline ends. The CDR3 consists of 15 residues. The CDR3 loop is CASSLSLGSTYEQYF. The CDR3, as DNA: TGTGCCAGCAGTTTATCGTTAGGGTCAACTTACGAGCAGTACTTC.

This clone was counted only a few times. CDR3 coding DNA: TGTGCCAGCTCATTCTACAGGGACGTGAACGAGCAGTACTTC. It encodes CASSFYRDVNEQYF. The chain carries TRBV18 and TRBJ2-7; a possible D gene is TRBD1 (6 bases). The CDR3 runs 14 residues. The germline V and J ends were trimmed by 5 bases and 5 bases, with 16 bases remaining between them. Germline V gene data show CDR1 as KGHSH and CDR2 as LQKENI.

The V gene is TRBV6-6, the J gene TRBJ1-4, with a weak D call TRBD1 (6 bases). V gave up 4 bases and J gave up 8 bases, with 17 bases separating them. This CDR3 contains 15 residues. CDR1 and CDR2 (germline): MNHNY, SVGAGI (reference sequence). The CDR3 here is CASSFWTVMGEKLFF. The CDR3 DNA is TGTGCCAGCAGTTTCTGGACAGTGATGGGAGAAAAACTGTTTTTT.

As DNA, the CDR3 is TGTGCCAGCAGCATACGGACAGGGGGCGACTATGGCTACACCTTC. Its protein is CASSIRTGGDYGYTF. The rearrangement joins TRBV9 to TRBJ1-2; 11 nucleotides align to TRBD1. The junction had 5 bases not matched to a gene; V was cut back by 4 bases and J by 3 bases. The CDR3 consists of 15 residues. Germline values: CDR1 SGDLS, CDR2 YYNGEE.

As DNA, the CDR3 is TGTGCCAGCAGCTTTGGGACACCGACCTCTGAAGCTTTCTTT. Its protein is CASSFGTPTSEAFF. The J gene is TRBJ1-1, the V gene TRBV7-2; weak D call: TRBD1 (6 bases). V was clipped by 3 bases and J by 6 bases, with 14 bases between them. The CDR3 totals 14 residues. Germline assignment: CDR1 SGHTA and CDR2 FQGNSA.

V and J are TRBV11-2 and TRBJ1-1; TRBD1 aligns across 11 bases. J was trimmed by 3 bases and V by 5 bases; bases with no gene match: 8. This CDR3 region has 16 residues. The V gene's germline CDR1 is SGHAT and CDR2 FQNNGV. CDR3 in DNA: TGTGCCAGCAGCGACCGGACAGGGGGCTCGTACACTGAAGCTTTCTTT. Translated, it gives CASSDRTGGSYTEAFF.

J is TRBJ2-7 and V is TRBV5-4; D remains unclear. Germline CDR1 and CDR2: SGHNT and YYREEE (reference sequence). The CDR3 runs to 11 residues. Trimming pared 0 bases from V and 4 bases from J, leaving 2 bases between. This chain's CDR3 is CASSLGYEQYF. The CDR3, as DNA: TGTGCCAGCAGCTTGGGTTACGAGCAGTACTTC.

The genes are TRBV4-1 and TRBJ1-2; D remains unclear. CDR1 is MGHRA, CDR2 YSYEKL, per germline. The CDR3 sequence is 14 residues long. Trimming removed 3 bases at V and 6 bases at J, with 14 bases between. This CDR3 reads CASSHLGQPNGYTF. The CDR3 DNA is TGCGCCAGCAGCCATCTAGGGCAGCCGAATGGCTACACCTTC.

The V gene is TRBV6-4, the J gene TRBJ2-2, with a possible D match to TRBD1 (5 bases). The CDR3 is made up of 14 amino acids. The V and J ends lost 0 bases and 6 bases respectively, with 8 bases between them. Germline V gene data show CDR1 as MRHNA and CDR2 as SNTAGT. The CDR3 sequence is CASSDSVGPGELFF. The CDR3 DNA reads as TGTGCCAGCAGTGACTCAGTGGGGCCCGGGGAGCTGTTTTTT.

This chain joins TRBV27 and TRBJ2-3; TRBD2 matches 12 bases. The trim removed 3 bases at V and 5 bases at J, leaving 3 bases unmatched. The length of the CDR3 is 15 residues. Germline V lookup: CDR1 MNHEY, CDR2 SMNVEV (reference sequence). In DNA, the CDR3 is TGTGCCAGCAGTTTGACGACTAGCGGGGGAGATACGCAGTATTTT. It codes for CASSLTTSGGDTQYF.

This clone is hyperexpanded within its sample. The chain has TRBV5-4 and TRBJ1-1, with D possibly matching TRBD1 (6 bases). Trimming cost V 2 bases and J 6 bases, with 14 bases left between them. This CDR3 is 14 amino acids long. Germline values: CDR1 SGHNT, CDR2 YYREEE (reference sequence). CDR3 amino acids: CASSFGTPTSEAFF. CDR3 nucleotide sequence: TGTGCCAGCAGCTTTGGGACACCGACCTCTGAAGCTTTCTTT. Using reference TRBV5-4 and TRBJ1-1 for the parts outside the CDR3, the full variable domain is ETGVTQSPTHLIKTRGQQVTLRCSSQSGHNTVSWYQQALGQGPQFIFQYYREEENGRGNFPPRFSGLQFPNYSSELNVNALELDDSALYLCASSFGTPTSEAFFGQGTRLTVV.

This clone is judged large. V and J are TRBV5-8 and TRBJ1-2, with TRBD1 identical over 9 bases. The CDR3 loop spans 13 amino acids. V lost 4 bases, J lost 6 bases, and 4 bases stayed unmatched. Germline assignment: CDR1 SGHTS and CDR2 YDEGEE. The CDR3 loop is CASSHGTGNGYTF. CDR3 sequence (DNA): TGTGCCAGCAGCCACGGGACAGGGAATGGCTACACCTTC.

The DNA for the CDR3 is TGCGCCAGCAGCCACCCGGGGGCAGGTGACCCGTATCAAGAGACCCAGTACTTC. Protein product: CASSHPGAGDPYQETQYF. The chain links TRBV4-1 to TRBJ2-5; D assignment may be TRBD1 or TRBD2 (6 bases each). CDR3 length: 18 amino acids. In germline, CDR1 is MGHRA, CDR2 YSYEKL. Trimming took off 3 bases at V and 2 bases at J, with 22 bases between the two ends.

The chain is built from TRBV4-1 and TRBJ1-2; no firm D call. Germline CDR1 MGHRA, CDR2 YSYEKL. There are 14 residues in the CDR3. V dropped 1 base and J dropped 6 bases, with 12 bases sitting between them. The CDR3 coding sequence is TGCGCCAGCAGCCAAGTCGTGGCTTCCAATGGCTACACCTTC. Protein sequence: CASSQVVASNGYTF.

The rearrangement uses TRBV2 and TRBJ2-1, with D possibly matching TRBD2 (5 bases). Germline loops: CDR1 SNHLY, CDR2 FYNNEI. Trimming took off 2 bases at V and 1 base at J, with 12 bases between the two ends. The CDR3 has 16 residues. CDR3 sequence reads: CASSEPSGFSYNEQFF. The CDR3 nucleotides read TGTGCCAGCAGTGAACCGAGCGGATTTTCCTACAATGAGCAGTTCTTC.

The CDR3 is CASTPGAGSIYGYTF. CDR3 nucleotides: TGTGCCAGCACCCCTGGGGCAGGATCCATTTATGGCTACACCTTC. The genes are TRBV27 and TRBJ1-2; a possible D gene is TRBD1 (5 bases). Per the germline V gene, CDR1 is MNHEY and CDR2 is SMNVEV (reference sequence). Trimming left V 7 bases short and J 5 bases short, with 20 bases between. CDR3 length: 15 residues.